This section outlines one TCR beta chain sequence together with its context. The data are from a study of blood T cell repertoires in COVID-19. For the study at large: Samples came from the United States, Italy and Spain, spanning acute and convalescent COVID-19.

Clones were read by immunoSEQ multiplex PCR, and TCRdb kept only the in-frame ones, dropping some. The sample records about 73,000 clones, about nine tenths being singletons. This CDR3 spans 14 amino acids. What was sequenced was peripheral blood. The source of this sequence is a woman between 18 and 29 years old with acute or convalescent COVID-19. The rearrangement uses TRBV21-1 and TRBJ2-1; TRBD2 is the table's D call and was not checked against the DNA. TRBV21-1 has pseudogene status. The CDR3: CASSKGENYNEQFF. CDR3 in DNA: TGTGCCAGCAGCAAAGGGGAGAACTACAATGAGCAGTTCTTC.